The 27 T cell receptor beta chains below all came from one sample that was sequenced in a study of T cells in Graves' hyperthyroidism and ophthalmopathy. There were TCR beta CDR3 regions amplified from RNA transcripts. During a first-round RT-PCR of the TCR CDR3, the HTBI primer set was used. TCRdb fed the multiplex PCR reads into MiXCR, producing one record per CDR3 protein. The data contain 300,000 to 400,000 distinct CDR3 sequences, around a fifth of them singletons. Sequencing used blood. All receptors come from a woman aged 45-65 years with Graves' hyperthyroidism.

This clonotype occurred many times. The chain has TRBV20-1 and TRBJ2-1; 10 bases line up with TRBD2. The germline CDR1 and CDR2 sequences are DFQATT and SNEGSKA (reference sequence). The CDR3 totals 15 residues. Unmatched junction bases numbered 6, after V lost 2 bases and J lost 5 bases. CDR3 nucleotide sequence: TGCAGTGCTAGATCGGGACTAGCGTTCCACAATGAGCAGTTCTTC. Its translation: CSARSGLAFHNEQFF.

There are many counts of this clonotype. This chain uses TRBV28 with TRBJ1-2; 8 positions agree with TRBD1. J was trimmed by 2 bases and V by 5 bases; bases with no gene match: 4. CDR1 is MDHEN and CDR2 is SYDVKM in the germline V gene. The CDR3 loop spans 14 amino acids. The CDR3 DNA reads as TGTGCCAGCAGTCCGGGACAGGCAAACTATGGCTACACCTTC. Encoded protein: CASSPGQANYGYTF.

This clonotype was counted between two and nine times. V is TRBV6-1 and J is TRBJ2-1; unclear D gene. The CDR3 extends over 13 amino acids. V lost 6 bases and J lost 3, with 9 bases in between. Per germline, CDR1 MNHNS and CDR2 SASEGT. The chain's CDR3 is CASSLSVYNEQFF. Written as DNA, the CDR3 is TGTGCCAGCAGCTTATCGGTCTACAATGAGCAGTTCTTC.

This clonotype was seen only a few times. The rearrangement uses TRBV7-8 and TRBJ1-6, with D hard to call. V lost 5 bases, J lost 6 bases, and 14 bases lay in between. Germline V gene lookup returns CDR1 SGHVS and CDR2 FQNEAQ. This CDR3 has 15 amino acids. CDR3 sequence (DNA): TGTGCCAGCAGCCAGTTAACCCGCGGTAATTCACCCCTCCACTTT. Translating gives CASSQLTRGNSPLHF. The full variable domain, completed using reference TRBV7-8 and TRBJ1-6, is GAGVSQSPRYKVAKRGQDVALRCDPISGHVSLFWYQQALGQGPEFLTYFQNEAQLDKSGLPSDRFFAERPEGSVSTLKIQRTQQEDSAVYLCASSQLTRGNSPLHFGNGTRLTVT.

This clonotype has a count of ten or more. The rearrangement joins TRBV18 to TRBJ1-4; D call uncertain. Germline V lookup: CDR1 KGHSH, CDR2 LQKENI. The CDR3 runs to 15 residues. Trimming shortened V by 1 base and J by 0 bases, and 6 bases separated the two germline ends. The CDR3 DNA reads TGTGCCAGCTCACCACAGGGTGCAACTAATGAAAAACTGTTTTTT. Translation gives CASSPQGATNEKLFF.

This clonotype showed up just a few times. The rearrangement joins TRBV7-8 to TRBJ2-7; 8 bases are a match to TRBD1. Germline V gene lookup returns CDR1 SGHVS and CDR2 FQNEAQ. J gave up 1 base and V 5 bases, and 7 bases lay outside the gene matches. This CDR3 is 15 amino acids long. The DNA for the CDR3 is TGTGCCAGCAGCGGGCAGGGGGCCTTTTCCTACGAGCAGTACTTC. It is translated as CASSGQGAFSYEQYF.

Many counts were recorded for this clonotype. The chain employs TRBV5-6 and TRBJ1-1; TRBD1 might be the D (5 bases). This CDR3 comprises 17 residues. Trimming removed 5 bases at V and 1 base at J, with 21 bases between. CDR1 is SGHDT, CDR2 YYEEEE, per germline. The CDR3 bases are TGTGCCAGCAGACGTTGGGGGTGGACTGAAAAGAACACTGAAGCTTTCTTT. Amino acid sequence: CASRRWGWTEKNTEAFF.

This clonotype appeared many times. The chain carries TRBV2 and TRBJ1-4; perhaps TRBD1 as D (5 bases). Per the germline V gene, CDR1 is SNHLY and CDR2 is FYNNEI. The CDR3 is made up of 15 amino acids. V was cut by 6 bases and J by 0 bases, with 11 bases left in between. The CDR3 DNA follows: TGTGCCAGCAGGCTCGACAGAGCAACTAATGAAAAACTGTTTTTT. Translation: CASRLDRATNEKLFF.

In its sample, this clonotype was seen many times. The chain uses TRBV20-1 and TRBJ1-5, with 11 bases matching TRBD1. Trimming cost V 3 bases and J 4 bases; bases outside gene matches: 5. Germline CDR1 is DFQATT and CDR2 is SNEGSKA (reference sequence). CDR3 size: 15 residues. In nucleotides, the CDR3 is TGCAGTGCTAGTTTAGGGACAGGGGGTAATCAGCCCCAGCATTTT. It yields the protein CSASLGTGGNQPQHF.

The chain is built from TRBV2 and TRBJ2-7, with 7 bases matching TRBD1. Germline CDR1 reads SNHLY; CDR2 reads FYNNEI. This CDR3 has 15 amino acids. The V gene end was trimmed by 7 bases and the J gene end by 4 bases; junction bases not matched to a gene: 13. The CDR3 region has the DNA TGTGCCAGCACGCCCGACAGGGTAACAAAGTACGAGCAGTACTTC. Protein: CASTPDRVTKYEQYF.

This clonotype was observed at least ten times. The chain joins TRBV13 to TRBJ2-1; 8 positions match TRBD2. Germline V gene sequence: CDR1 PRHDT, CDR2 FYEKMQ (reference sequence). The CDR3 loop spans 12 amino acids. CDR3 residues: CGSGSSYNEQFF. The DNA of the CDR3 is TGTGGGAGCGGGAGCTCCTACAATGAGCAGTTCTTC.

The chain couples TRBV2 to TRBJ1-5; a weak D match, TRBD1 (6 bases). Germline CDR1 SNHLY, CDR2 FYNNEI. The CDR3 totals 15 residues. V gave up 4 bases and J gave up 3 bases, with 13 bases separating them. This CDR3 reads CASSGGGAVNQPQHF. The CDR3 DNA follows: TGTGCCAGCAGTGGTGGGGGCGCGGTCAATCAGCCCCAGCATTTT.

This clonotype was observed at least ten times. The chain uses TRBV6-6 and TRBJ2-3; D is possibly TRBD2 (6 bases). V dropped 0 bases and J dropped 6 bases, with 13 bases sitting between them. CDR1 is MNHNY, CDR2 SVGAGI, per germline (reference sequence). This CDR3 is built from 15 residues. The CDR3 reads CASSYSGRTEDTQYF. The CDR3 bases are TGTGCCAGCAGTTACTCAGGGAGGACGGAGGATACGCAGTATTTT.

The chain links TRBV12-3 or TRBV12-4 to TRBJ1-2; 8 positions agree with TRBD1. V gave up 6 bases and J gave up 4 bases; unmatched junction bases: 10. The CDR3 is 15 residues long. The CDR3 DNA follows: TGTGCCAGCAGCCTTCGACAGGGGTACCGCTATGGCTACACCTTC. This translates into CASSLRQGYRYGYTF.

This clonotype occurred many times. The chain has TRBV15 and TRBJ1-1; D not certain. The CDR3 has 17 residues. CDR1 is LNHNV, CDR2 YYDKDF, per germline (reference sequence). Trimming removed 0 bases at V and 1 base at J, with 15 bases between. CDR3: CATSRDGMETGNTEAFF. The CDR3 coding sequence is TGTGCCACCAGCAGAGATGGGATGGAGACGGGGAACACTGAAGCTTTCTTT.

This rearrangement joins TRBV19 to TRBJ1-2, with 8 positions matching TRBD1. The CDR3 is 15 residues long. With 5 bases clipped from V and 7 bases from J, the junction kept 12 bases outside the gene matches. CDR1 and CDR2 (germline): LNHDA, SQIVND (reference sequence). The CDR3 DNA follows: TGTGCCAGTAGTGAAGGACAGGGCGCAAGTGGTGGCTACACCTTC. It encodes CASSEGQGASGGYTF.

The chain joins TRBV11-2 to TRBJ2-1; D is ambiguous. The CDR3 is made up of 14 amino acids. V lost 0 bases, J lost 9 bases, and 12 bases lay in between. Germline V gives CDR1 SGHAT, CDR2 FQNNGV. CDR3 in amino acids: CASSLEVRLVEQFF. CDR3 bases: TGTGCCAGCAGCTTAGAAGTCAGGTTGGTTGAGCAGTTCTTC.

This clonotype was detected many times. The rearrangement joins TRBV28 to TRBJ2-7, with 11 positions matching TRBD2. With V trimmed by 5 bases and J by 9 bases, 12 bases remained unmatched. CDR1 is MDHEN and CDR2 is SYDVKM in the germline V gene. The CDR3 has 15 residues. CDR3 in amino acids: CASSRTTSGSRLQYF. As DNA, the CDR3 is TGTGCCAGCAGTCGTACCACTAGCGGGAGTAGGTTGCAGTACTTC.

The rearrangement joins TRBV12-5 to TRBJ2-2; D perhaps matches TRBD1 (5 bases). CDR1 and CDR2 (germline): LGHNT, FRNRAP. The CDR3 covers 18 residues. Trimming stripped 0 bases from V and 0 bases from J, with 14 bases between. This CDR3 reads CASGLVVGRGPNTGELFF. CDR3 coding DNA: TGTGCTAGTGGTTTGGTAGTTGGTAGGGGCCCGAACACCGGGGAGCTGTTTTTT.

The chain carries TRBV9 and TRBJ2-5; 7 nucleotides align to TRBD1. The CDR3 runs to 16 residues. The germline V gene has CDR1 SGDLS and CDR2 YYNGEE. Germline trimming cut 0 bases from V and 5 bases from J; bases unmatched to any gene: 10. The CDR3: CASSVGWGQQRETQYF. The CDR3 DNA reads as TGTGCCAGCAGCGTAGGGTGGGGACAGCAAAGGGAGACCCAGTACTTC.

This clonotype came up a few times. J is TRBJ1-2 and V is TRBV20-1; a weak D match, TRBD1 (5 bases). The germline CDR1 and CDR2 sequences are DFQATT and SNEGSKA (reference sequence). CDR3 size: 12 residues. Trimming pared 6 bases from V and 14 bases from J, leaving 22 bases between. CDR3 in amino acids: CSASPGTPGGTF. DNA for the CDR3: TGCAGTGCCTCTCCCGGGACCCCAGGAGGGACCTTC.

This clonotype occurred many times. V and J are TRBV5-1 and TRBJ2-2, with D tentatively TRBD2 (5 bases). V lost 5 bases and J lost 4, with 9 bases in between. Looked up from germline, CDR1 is SGHRS and CDR2 is YFSETQ. The CDR3 has 13 residues. This CDR3 is CASRRVSTGELFF. The CDR3 DNA reads as TGCGCCAGCAGGCGGGTGAGCACCGGGGAGCTGTTTTTT.

There are many counts of this clonotype. The gene calls are TRBV12-3 or TRBV12-4 and TRBJ1-3; D not resolved. Trimming took off 5 bases at V and 0 bases at J, with 14 bases between the two ends. The CDR3 is made up of 16 amino acids. CDR3 DNA sequence: TGTGCCAGCAGTGCGGCCGGGGTTATCTCTGGAAACACCATATATTTT. Translating it yields CASSAAGVISGNTIYF.

Many counts were recorded for this clonotype. The chain is built from TRBV3-1 and TRBJ2-1; TRBD2 is a possible D gene (5 bases). Germline assignment: CDR1 LGHDT and CDR2 YNNKEL (reference sequence). The CDR3 is 17 amino acids. V was trimmed by 0 bases and J by 5 bases, leaving 17 bases between them. CDR3 DNA sequence: TGTGCCAGCAGCCAAGATTTTGGCCCCATCGGGGACAATGAGCAGTTCTTC. It codes for CASSQDFGPIGDNEQFF.

This clonotype was seen ten or more times. The V gene is TRBV28, the J gene TRBJ2-5; 10 bases match TRBD1. Germline CDR1 is MDHEN and CDR2 is SYDVKM. The junction had 9 bases not matched to a gene; V was cut back by 7 bases and J by 4 bases. The CDR3 totals 15 residues. Written as DNA, the CDR3 is TGTGCCAGCAACCTACCGGGACAGGGGAGAGAGACCCAGTACTTC. It specifies CASNLPGQGRETQYF.

This chain links TRBV7-3 with TRBJ2-1; 9 bases fit TRBD2. V lost 1 base to trimming and J lost 3 bases; unmatched junction nucleotides: 7. The germline gives CDR1 SGHTA, CDR2 FQGTGA. The CDR3 is made up of 17 amino acids. In nucleotides, the CDR3 is TGTGCCAGCAGCTTAATAGCTAGCGGGGTTCGCTACAATGAGCAGTTCTTC. Its protein product is CASSLIASGVRYNEQFF.

This clonotype was counted only a few times. The chain employs TRBV29-1 and TRBJ1-2; 8 nucleotides agree with TRBD1. Germline V gives CDR1 SQVTM, CDR2 ANQGSEA. The CDR3 is 10 amino acids. V was pared by 6 bases and J by 11 bases, with 5 bases of the junction left unmatched. Written as DNA, the CDR3 is TGCAGCGTGGGGGACAGGAATTACACCTTC. Translating it yields CSVGDRNYTF.